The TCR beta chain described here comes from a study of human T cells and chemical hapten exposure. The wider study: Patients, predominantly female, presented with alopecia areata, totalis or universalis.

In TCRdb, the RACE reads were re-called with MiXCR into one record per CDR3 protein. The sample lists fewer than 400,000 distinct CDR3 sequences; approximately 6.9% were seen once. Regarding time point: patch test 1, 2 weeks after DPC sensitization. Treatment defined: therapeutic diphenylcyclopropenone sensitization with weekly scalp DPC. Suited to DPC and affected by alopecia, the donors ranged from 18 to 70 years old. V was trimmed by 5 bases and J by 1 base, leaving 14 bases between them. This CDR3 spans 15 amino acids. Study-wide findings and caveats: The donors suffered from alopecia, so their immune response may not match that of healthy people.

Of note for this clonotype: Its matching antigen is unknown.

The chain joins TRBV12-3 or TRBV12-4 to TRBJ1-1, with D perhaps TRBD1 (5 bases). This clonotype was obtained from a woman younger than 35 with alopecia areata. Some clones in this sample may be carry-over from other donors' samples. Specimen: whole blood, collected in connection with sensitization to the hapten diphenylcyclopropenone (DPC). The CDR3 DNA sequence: TGTGCCAGCAGTGAATTACCCACAGGGAACACTGAAGCTTTCTTT. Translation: CASSELPTGNTEAFF.